Described below is a single TCR beta chain sequence and its context. The antigen remains undetermined. The repertoire was sequenced with immunoSEQ multiplex PCR; TCRdb's copy has only in-frame clones and lacks some. Of under 95,000 clones listed, around 90% are singletons. The data stem from a study of T cell responses to AZD1222 COVID-19 vaccine. In the study overall: Pooling covered second doses at about 4 or about 12 weeks. Study-wide results and caveats: The repertoires were collected only after the peak T cell response. Rises in breadth and depth of Spike-specific TCRs came after two AZD1222 doses. Reportedly, close to half of spike-specific TCRs are directed against unmutated variant regions.

The receptor's source is an adult in good health. The source was peripheral blood, collected on day 0 of AZD1222 vaccination.

DNA for the CDR3: TGTGCCAGCAGCAGAGGGGACAGACAAGAGACCCAGTACTTC. Its translation: CASSRGDRQETQYF. The chain joins TRBV5-8 to TRBJ2-5; 7 bases fit TRBD1. The CDR3 is 14 amino acids. Germline CDR1 and CDR2: SGHTS and YDEGEE. V was pared by 4 bases and J by 2 bases, with 5 bases of the junction left unmatched. The full variable domain, completed using reference TRBV5-8 and TRBJ2-5, is EAGVTQSPTHLIKTRGQQATLRCSPISGHTSVYWYQQALGLGLQFLLWYDEGEERNRGNFPPRFSGRQFPNYSSELNVNALELEDSALYLCASSRGDRQETQYFGPGTRLLVL.